This T cell receptor beta chain was identified in a study of graft-versus-host responses after intestinal transplantation. Study-wide context: Recipients obtained multivisceral, liver-intestinal, or isolated intestinal transplants. Anti-thymocyte globulin served as induction for all recipients, who then took tacrolimus and steroids for three to four years.

About this clone itself: The target antigen is unknown.

Sequencing used immunoSEQ multiplex PCR; TCRdb keeps in-frame clones, though not all of them. This table holds about 59,000 clones, 94% found once. CDR1 is KGHSH and CDR2 is LQKENI in the germline V gene. The CDR3 spans 11 residues. The ends were cut back, 6 bases at V and 5 bases at J, with 6 bases in the middle. V is TRBV18 and J is TRBJ2-3, with D unclear. This receptor was obtained from a human donor who was the organ donor for an intestinal transplant. This specimen consisted of unstimulated CD4+ T cells sorted from spleen or lymph node cells, obtained before transplant. The CDR3, as DNA: TGTGCCAGCTCGTCGGGAGATACGCAGTATTTT. Translation gives CASSSGDTQYF.